Included here is one TCR beta chain sequence, with context. This sample is part of a study of control samples from healthy donors and cancer patients. Using immunoSEQ multiplex PCR, the repertoire was profiled, and TCRdb retains in-frame clones only, with some absent. The table lists hundreds of thousands of clones, over 75% of them singletons, with more than 6% in the top ten. Germline V lookup: CDR1 MGHRA, CDR2 YSYEKL. This CDR3 has 15 amino acids. The V segment lost 4 bases and the J segment 7 bases; nucleotides outside the gene matches: 7. The source of this sequence is a middle-aged man with head and neck cancer. The sequenced sample consisted of PBMCs. The chain employs TRBV4-1 and TRBJ2-1; 10 nucleotides match TRBD2. CDR3 residues: CASSPPSGGGNEQFF. The CDR3 DNA follows: TGCGCCAGCAGCCCTCCTAGCGGGGGTGGGAATGAGCAGTTCTTC.